This T cell receptor beta chain was sequenced during a study of CD8+CD57+ T cells in acquired aplastic anemia. Study background: Sorted cells (CD4+ and CD8+) yielded DNA amounts that averaged roughly 3 ug.

Germline values: CDR1 MNHEY, CDR2 SVGAGI. The CDR3 extends over 16 amino acids. The germline V and J ends were trimmed by 5 bases and 11 bases, with 26 bases remaining between them. Profiling that covered TCR beta VDJ and CDR3 relied on genomic DNA as its template. In TCRdb, the reads were re-called with MiXCR into one record per CDR3 protein. This table holds about 400,000 distinct CDR3 sequences, 65% to 75% found once. The receptor comes from a human donor in good health, serving as a control. The sequenced sample consisted of sorted CD4+, CD8+, or CD8+CD57+ T cells (not recorded which) from PBMCs. The V call is TRBV6-5, the J call TRBJ2-3; weak D call: TRBD1 (5 bases). The CDR3: CASSRDEAGYHIGQYF. In nucleotides, the CDR3 is TGTGCCAGCAGTAGAGATGAGGCAGGGTACCACATTGGGCAGTATTTT.